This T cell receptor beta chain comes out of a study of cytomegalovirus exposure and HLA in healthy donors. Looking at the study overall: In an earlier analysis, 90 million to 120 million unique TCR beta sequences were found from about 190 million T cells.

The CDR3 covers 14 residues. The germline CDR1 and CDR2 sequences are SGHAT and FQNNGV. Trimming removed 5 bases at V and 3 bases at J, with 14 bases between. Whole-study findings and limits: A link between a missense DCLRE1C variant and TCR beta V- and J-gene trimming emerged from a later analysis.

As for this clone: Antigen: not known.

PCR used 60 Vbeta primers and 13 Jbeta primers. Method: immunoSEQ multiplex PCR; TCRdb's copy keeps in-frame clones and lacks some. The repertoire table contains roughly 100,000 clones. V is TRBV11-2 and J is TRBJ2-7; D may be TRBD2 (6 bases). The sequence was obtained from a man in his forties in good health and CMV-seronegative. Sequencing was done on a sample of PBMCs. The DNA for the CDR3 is TGTGCCAGCAGCCCTAGGGGACTTTTCTACGAGCAGTACTTC. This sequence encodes CASSPRGLFYEQYF. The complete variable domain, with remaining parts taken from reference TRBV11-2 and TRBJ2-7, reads EAGVAQSPRYKIIEKRQSVAFWCNPISGHATLYWYQQILGQGPKLLIQFQNNGVVDDSQLPKDRFSAERLKGVDSTLKIQPAKLEDSAVYLCASSPRGLFYEQYFGPGTRLTVT.